The 23 T cell receptor beta chains given below trace back to one sample, sequenced in a study of blood T cell repertoires in COVID-19. Measured with immunoSEQ multiplex PCR; TCRdb has only the in-frame clones, and not every one. The sample lists 95,000 to 100,000 clones; approximately 86% were seen once. The sample was peripheral blood. The receptors here all came from a man older than 75 with acute or convalescent COVID-19.

The CDR3 sequence is CASSPTTSGQGNNEQFF. The CDR3, as DNA: TGTGCCAGCTCACCAACGACTAGCGGGCAGGGGAACAATGAGCAGTTCTTC. This rearrangement joins TRBV18 to TRBJ2-1, with TRBD2 matching over 10 bases. V shed 2 bases and J 5 bases; nucleotides not matched to a gene: 9. Germline V gives CDR1 KGHSH, CDR2 LQKENI. The CDR3 covers 17 residues.

The V gene is TRBV19, the J gene TRBJ2-1, with a tentative D call TRBD1 (5 bases). Germline V gene data show CDR1 as LNHDA and CDR2 as SQIVND (reference sequence). Trimming cost V 1 base and J 7 bases, with 8 bases left between them. CDR3 length: 13 amino acids. The CDR3 sequence is CASSIGQTNEQFF. In DNA form, the CDR3 reads TGTGCCAGTAGTATAGGACAGACTAATGAGCAGTTCTTC.

The V gene is TRBV19, the J gene TRBJ1-5; D gene uncertain. The V gene's germline CDR1 is LNHDA and CDR2 SQIVND (reference sequence). Trimming stripped 6 bases from V and 7 bases from J, with 16 bases between. The CDR3 has 14 residues. The CDR3 nucleotides are TGTGCCAGTAGAGGTTCGGGGTTTGTACAGCCCCAGCATTTT. It specifies CASRGSGFVQPQHF. Looking up the rest from reference TRBV19 and TRBJ1-5 gives the full variable domain: DGGITQSPKYLFRKEGQNVTLSCEQNLNHDAMYWYRQDPGQGLRLIYYSQIVNDFQKGDIAEGYSVSREKKESFPLTVTSAQKNPTAFYLCASRGSGFVQPQHFGDGTRLSIL.

The V gene is TRBV7-8, the J gene TRBJ2-1, with D perhaps TRBD2 (5 bases). Germline values: CDR1 SGHVS, CDR2 FQNEAQ. Trimming shortened V by 4 bases and J by 2 bases, and 12 bases separated the two germline ends. The CDR3 runs 15 residues. The CDR3 region has the DNA TGTGCCAGCAGCTCAAAACAGAGGGCCTACAATGAGCAGTTCTTC. Protein sequence: CASSSKQRAYNEQFF.

The V call is TRBV27, the J call TRBJ2-7; D remains unclear. The germline gives CDR1 MNHEY, CDR2 SMNVEV (reference sequence). The germline V and J ends were trimmed by 2 bases and 2 bases, with 10 bases remaining between them. The CDR3 is made up of 14 amino acids. This CDR3 reads CASSLLSSAYEQYF. CDR3 DNA: TGTGCCAGCAGTTTACTAAGTTCCGCCTACGAGCAGTACTTC.

This chain joins TRBV28 and TRBJ1-1, with TRBD1 identical over 10 bases. Germline values: CDR1 MDHEN, CDR2 SYDVKM. The trim removed 7 bases at V and 1 base at J, leaving 3 bases unmatched. The CDR3 spans 14 residues. The CDR3 DNA follows: TGTGCCAGCACTTGGACAGGGGGGAACACTGAAGCTTTCTTT. Translated: CASTWTGGNTEAFF.

The chain carries TRBV19 and TRBJ2-5; D may be TRBD2 (6 bases). Germline loops: CDR1 LNHDA, CDR2 SQIVND (reference sequence). The CDR3 contains 15 residues. V lost 5 bases to trimming and J lost 2 bases, with 15 bases between them. The CDR3 bases are TGTGCCAGTAGTCCCCCGGGACTGGGTCAAGAGACCCAGTACTTC. Protein: CASSPPGLGQETQYF.

The V and J genes are TRBV28 and TRBJ2-5; TRBD1 aligns across 7 bases. CDR1 and CDR2 (germline): MDHEN, SYDVKM. This CDR3 spans 15 amino acids. The J segment lost 5 bases and the V segment lost 4 bases, leaving 10 bases of the junction unmatched. The CDR3 region is CASSSQGVPRETQYF. The CDR3 nucleotides read TGTGCCAGCAGTTCCCAGGGGGTACCCCGGGAGACCCAGTACTTC.

This clone was seen only once. The V and J genes are TRBV3-1 (or the pseudogene TRBV3-2) and TRBJ1-3; TRBD1 might be the D (5 bases). The germline V gene encodes CDR1 LGHDT and CDR2 YNNKEL (reference sequence). V dropped 6 bases and J dropped 1 base, with 16 bases sitting between them. The CDR3 runs to 16 residues. CDR3 in amino acids: CASSRPRGLSGNTIYF. In DNA form, the CDR3 reads TGTGCCAGCAGTCGCCCCCGGGGGTTATCTGGAAACACCATATATTTT.

V is TRBV19 and J is TRBJ2-3; 12 bases match TRBD2. CDR3 length equals 17 residues. V lost 3 bases and J lost 0; bases outside the gene matches: 4. From germline, CDR1 is LNHDA and CDR2 SQIVND (reference sequence). The CDR3 reads CASSISGTSGSTDTQYF. The CDR3 DNA reads as TGTGCCAGTAGTATTAGTGGGACTAGCGGGAGCACAGATACGCAGTATTTT.

The rearrangement uses TRBV6-4 and TRBJ1-4; tentatively, D is TRBD1 (5 bases). V was shortened by 2 bases and J by 6 bases, with 16 bases between the two germline ends. This CDR3 region has 16 residues. CDR1 is MRHNA, CDR2 SNTAGT, per germline. The CDR3 DNA follows: TGTGCCAGCAGTGACAGGTCGAAGGGGTACGATGAAAAACTGTTTTTT. Its protein product is CASSDRSKGYDEKLFF.

The chain couples TRBV28 to TRBJ2-3; 9 bases map to TRBD1. Germline CDR1 and CDR2: MDHEN and SYDVKM. The trim removed 4 bases at V and 2 bases at J, leaving 7 bases unmatched. The CDR3 consists of 16 residues. The CDR3 loop is CASSSPGTGITDTQYF. CDR3 nucleotide sequence: TGTGCCAGCAGTTCCCCGGGGACAGGGATCACAGATACGCAGTATTTT.

This rearrangement joins TRBV9 to TRBJ1-5; the D is unclear. The CDR3 length is 14 residues. Germline V CDR1 and CDR2: SGDLS, YYNGEE. Between the trimmed V and J ends, which lost 0 bases and 7 bases, there was a span of 11 bases. The CDR3 region is CASSVGIGRQPQHF. In nucleotides, the CDR3 is TGTGCCAGCAGCGTAGGAATAGGGAGACAGCCCCAGCATTTT.

The sample holds one count of this clone. The rearrangement links TRBV27 to TRBJ1-2; no clear D gene. CDR1 is MNHEY and CDR2 is SMNVEV in the germline V gene (reference sequence). V was cut by 8 bases and J by 1 base, with 20 bases left in between. This CDR3 is 16 amino acids long. CDR3 nucleotides: TGTGCCAGCTCTAGAGGATCACCTCCATTTAACTATGGCTACACCTTC. This encodes CASSRGSPPFNYGYTF.

The chain couples TRBV19 to TRBJ1-5; TRBD1 matches at 9 bases. V shed 5 bases and J 7 bases; nucleotides not matched to a gene: 6. This CDR3 comprises 14 residues. Germline CDR1 and CDR2: LNHDA and SQIVND (reference sequence). The DNA of the CDR3 is TGTGCCAGTAGTTTTACAGGGGGCCGCCAGCCCCAGCATTTT. Its translation is CASSFTGGRQPQHF. The whole variable domain, remainder taken from reference TRBV19 and TRBJ1-5, is DGGITQSPKYLFRKEGQNVTLSCEQNLNHDAMYWYRQDPGQGLRLIYYSQIVNDFQKGDIAEGYSVSREKKESFPLTVTSAQKNPTAFYLCASSFTGGRQPQHFGDGTRLSIL.

The V and J genes are TRBV28 and TRBJ2-1; a possible D gene is TRBD2 (5 bases). CDR1 and CDR2 (germline): MDHEN, SYDVKM. The CDR3 is made up of 15 amino acids. Between the trimmed V and J ends, which lost 7 bases and 4 bases, there was a span of 17 bases. CDR3 residues: CASTTGLAGYNEQFF. CDR3 sequence (DNA): TGTGCCAGCACCACTGGGCTAGCCGGATACAATGAGCAGTTCTTC.

This clone was seen just once. This chain joins TRBV6-2 or TRBV6-3 and TRBJ2-4; TRBD1 matches at 10 bases. V shed 5 bases and J 3 bases; nucleotides not matched to a gene: 7. The CDR3 runs to 16 residues. Germline assignment: CDR1 MNHEY and CDR2 SVGEGT. CDR3 bases: TGTGCCAGCAGTAACCGACAGGGGGCCGACAAAAACATTCAGTACTTC. As protein: CASSNRQGADKNIQYF.

The rearrangement uses TRBV28 and TRBJ1-2; tentative D call: TRBD1 (6 bases). Germline CDR1 reads MDHEN; CDR2 reads SYDVKM. This CDR3 contains 14 residues. Trimming removed 2 bases from V and 4 bases from J, with 11 bases in between. CDR3 bases: TGTGCCAGCAGTTTACCCGGACAGACCTATGGCTACACCTTC. Translating gives CASSLPGQTYGYTF.

The V and J genes are TRBV19 and TRBJ1-1, with TRBD1 as a possible D gene (6 bases). Trimming cost V 7 bases and J 5 bases, with 23 bases left between them. The CDR3 runs to 16 residues. Germline CDR1 is LNHDA and CDR2 is SQIVND (reference sequence). CDR3 amino acids: CASIPTGTRKETEAFF. The CDR3 DNA reads TGTGCCAGTATCCCAACAGGGACAAGGAAGGAGACTGAAGCTTTCTTT.

The V and J genes are TRBV15 and TRBJ2-2; D unclear. The CDR3 totals 15 residues. Between the trimmed V and J ends, which lost 1 base and 1 base, there was a span of 7 bases. CDR1 LNHNV and CDR2 YYDKDF come from the germline V gene (reference sequence). CDR3 nucleotide sequence: TGTGCCACCAGCAGAGGGCAAGAGAACACCGGGGAGCTGTTTTTT. Residues: CATSRGQENTGELFF. The whole variable domain, filled in from reference TRBV15 and TRBJ2-2, reads DAMVIQNPRYQVTQFGKPVTLSCSQTLNHNVMYWYQQKSSQAPKLLFHYYDKDFNNEADTPDNFQSRRPNTSFCFLDIRSPGLGDTAMYLCATSRGQENTGELFFGEGSRLTVL.

The chain uses TRBV9 and TRBJ1-3; maybe TRBD1 (5 bases). This CDR3 spans 14 amino acids. Germline V gene data show CDR1 as SGDLS and CDR2 as YYNGEE. Trimming pared 4 bases from V and 4 bases from J, leaving 12 bases between. CDR3 DNA sequence: TGTGCCAGCAGCAAGCAGGGCGAGGGAAACACCATATATTTT. Translating gives CASSKQGEGNTIYF.

The chain recombines TRBV7-8 with TRBJ2-2; maybe TRBD2 (5 bases). CDR1 is SGHVS and CDR2 is FQNEAQ in the germline V gene. The CDR3 is 15 residues long. Trimming removed 4 bases at V and 4 bases at J, with 13 bases between. CDR3 in amino acids: CASSSTRSATGELFF. The CDR3 nucleotides read TGTGCCAGCAGCTCCACTAGGTCGGCCACCGGGGAGCTGTTTTTT.

This chain uses TRBV11-2 with TRBJ1-1; D is unresolved. Per germline, CDR1 SGHAT and CDR2 FQNNGV. This CDR3 spans 14 amino acids. The V gene lost 1 base and the J gene lost 0 bases, with 6 bases spanning the gap. For the CDR3, the DNA is TGTGCCAGCAGCTTAGGGCGGCTGAACACTGAAGCTTTCTTT. Translating it yields CASSLGRLNTEAFF.